These 6 T cell receptor beta chains were sequenced from one sample in a study of naive and memory T cell subsets. The beta constant-region primer was an equimolar mix of two oligonucleotides covering TRBC1 and TRBC2. TCRdb recomputed calls from the UMI-ligation and nested PCR reads with MiXCR, one row per CDR3 protein. Of roughly 140,000 distinct CDR3 sequences in the sample, over 15% were seen once. Sequencing was done on a sample of naive CD4+ T cells from blood. The receptor source for this set is a human donor in good health.

This clonotype was detected only a few times. J is TRBJ1-5 and V is TRBV12-3 or TRBV12-4; TRBD1 agrees at 8 bases. This CDR3 has 13 residues. Losses at the gene ends were 6 bases for V and 5 bases for J; bases not matched to a gene: 3. CDR3 nucleotides: TGTGCCAGCAGGACAGGGGTTTATCAGCCCCAGCATTTT. Encoded protein: CASRTGVYQPQHF.

The CDR3 DNA follows: TGCAGCGTTGGCAGGAACGGGGGGATGTACGAGCAGTACTTC. This translates into CSVGRNGGMYEQYF. V usage is TRBV29-1 and J usage is TRBJ2-7; 7 bases align to TRBD2. The ends lost 4 bases at V and 4 bases at J; junction bases unmatched: 10. The germline V gene has CDR1 SQVTM and CDR2 ANQGSEA. CDR3 length: 14 residues.

This chain uses TRBV29-1 with TRBJ1-1, with 7 bases matching TRBD1. This CDR3 is 12 amino acids long. The germline V gene encodes CDR1 SQVTM and CDR2 ANQGSEA. CDR3 residues: CSGQATGTEAFF. The CDR3 DNA reads as TGCAGTGGACAGGCCACGGGCACTGAAGCTTTCTTT.

As for this clonotype: Relative to the germline gene, one junction end is altered; a read error may explain this. This chain uses TRBV13 with TRBJ1-5, with 10 bases matching TRBD1. The CDR3 covers 15 residues. Looked up from germline, CDR1 is PRHDT and CDR2 is FYEKMQ (reference sequence). This CDR3 is CASSLRDRGGQPQNF. The CDR3 coding sequence is TGTGCCAGCAGCCTCCGGGACAGGGGCGGTCAGCCCCAGAATTTT.

The J gene is TRBJ2-1, the V gene TRBV6-5, with 11 bases aligning to TRBD2. Germline CDR1 and CDR2: MNHEY and SVGAGI. CDR3 length: 15 amino acids. The junction had 9 bases not matched to a gene; V was cut back by 5 bases and J by 9 bases. CDR3 region: CASSLTSGSKGEQFF. In DNA, the CDR3 is TGTGCCAGCAGTCTTACTAGCGGGAGTAAGGGTGAGCAGTTCTTC.

This clonotype was seen more than once but under ten times. The chain carries TRBV19 and TRBJ2-1; the match to TRBD2 covers 8 bases. CDR1 and CDR2 from the germline V gene are LNHDA and SQIVND (reference sequence). This CDR3 is 13 amino acids long. J gave up 2 bases and V 8 bases, and 2 bases lay outside the gene matches. CDR3 bases: TGTGCCAGTCTAGCGGGCGCCTACAATGAGCAGTTCTTC. This sequence encodes CASLAGAYNEQFF.